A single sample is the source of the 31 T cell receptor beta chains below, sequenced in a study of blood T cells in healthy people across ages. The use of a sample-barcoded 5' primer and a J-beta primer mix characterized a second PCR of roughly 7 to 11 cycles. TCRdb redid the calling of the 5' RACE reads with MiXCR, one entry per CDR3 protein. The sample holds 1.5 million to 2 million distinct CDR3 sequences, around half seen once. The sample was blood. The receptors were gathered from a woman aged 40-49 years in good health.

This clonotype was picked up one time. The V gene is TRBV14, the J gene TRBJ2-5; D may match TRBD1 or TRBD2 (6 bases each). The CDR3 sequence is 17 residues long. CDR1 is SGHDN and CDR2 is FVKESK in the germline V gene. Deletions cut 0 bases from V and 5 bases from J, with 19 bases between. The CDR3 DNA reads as TGTGCCAGCAGCCAAGATACGAGGGGGGCAATTGAGGAGACCCAGTACTTC. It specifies CASSQDTRGAIEETQYF.

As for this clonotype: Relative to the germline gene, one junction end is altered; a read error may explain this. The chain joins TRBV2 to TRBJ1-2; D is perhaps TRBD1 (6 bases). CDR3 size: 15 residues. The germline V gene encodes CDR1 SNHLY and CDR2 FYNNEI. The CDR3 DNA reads TGTGCCAGCAGTCAAGCCGCGGGGGCAATTTATGGCTACACCTTC. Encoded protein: CASSQAAGAIYGYTF.

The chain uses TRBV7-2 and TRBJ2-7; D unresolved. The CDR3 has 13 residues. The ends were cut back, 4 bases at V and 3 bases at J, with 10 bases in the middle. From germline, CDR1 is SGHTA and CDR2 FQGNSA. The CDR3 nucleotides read TGTGCCAGCAGCTCCGGACGTAACTACGAGCAGTACTTC. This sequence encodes CASSSGRNYEQYF.

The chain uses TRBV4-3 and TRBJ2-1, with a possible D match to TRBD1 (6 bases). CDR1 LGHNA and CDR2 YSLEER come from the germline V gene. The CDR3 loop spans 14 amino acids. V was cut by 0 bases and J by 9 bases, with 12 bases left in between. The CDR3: CASSQDGGHSEQFF. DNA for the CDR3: TGCGCCAGCAGCCAAGATGGGGGACACTCTGAGCAGTTCTTC.

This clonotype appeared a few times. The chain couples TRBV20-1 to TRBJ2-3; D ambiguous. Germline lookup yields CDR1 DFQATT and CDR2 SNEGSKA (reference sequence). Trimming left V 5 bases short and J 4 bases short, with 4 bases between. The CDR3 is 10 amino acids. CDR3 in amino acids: CSAESDTQYF. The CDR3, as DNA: TGCAGTGCTGAATCAGATACGCAGTATTTT.

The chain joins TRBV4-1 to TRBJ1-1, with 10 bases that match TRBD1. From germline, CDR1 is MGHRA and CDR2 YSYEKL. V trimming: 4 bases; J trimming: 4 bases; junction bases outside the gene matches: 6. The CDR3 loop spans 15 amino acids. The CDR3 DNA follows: TGCGCCAGCAGCCTATCGGGACAGGGGAGCACTGAAGCTTTCTTT. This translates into CASSLSGQGSTEAFF.

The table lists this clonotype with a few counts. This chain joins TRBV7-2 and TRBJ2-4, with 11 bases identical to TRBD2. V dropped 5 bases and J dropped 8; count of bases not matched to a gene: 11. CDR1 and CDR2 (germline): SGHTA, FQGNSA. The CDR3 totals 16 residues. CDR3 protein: CASSGGLAGAQDIQYF. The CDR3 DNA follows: TGTGCCAGCAGCGGCGGACTAGCGGGCGCTCAGGACATTCAGTACTTC.

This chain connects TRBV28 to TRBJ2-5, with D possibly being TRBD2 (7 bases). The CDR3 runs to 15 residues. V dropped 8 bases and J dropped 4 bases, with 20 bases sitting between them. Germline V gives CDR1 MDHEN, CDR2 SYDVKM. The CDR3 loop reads CASAQFGGPGETQYF. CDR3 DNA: TGTGCCAGCGCCCAATTCGGGGGGCCGGGAGAGACCCAGTACTTC.

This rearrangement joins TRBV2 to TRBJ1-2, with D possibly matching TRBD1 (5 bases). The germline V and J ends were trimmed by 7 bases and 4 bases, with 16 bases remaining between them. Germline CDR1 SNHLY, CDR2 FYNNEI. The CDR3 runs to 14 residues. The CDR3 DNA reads TGTGCCAGCACGGTGGGGGGTGCCCGCTATGGCTACACCTTC. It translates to CASTVGGARYGYTF.

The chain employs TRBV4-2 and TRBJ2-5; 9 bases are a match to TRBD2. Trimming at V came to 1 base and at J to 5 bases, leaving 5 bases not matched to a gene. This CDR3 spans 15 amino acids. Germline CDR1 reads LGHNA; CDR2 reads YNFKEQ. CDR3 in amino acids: CASSQGIAGAETQYF. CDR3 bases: TGTGCCAGCAGCCAAGGAATAGCGGGGGCGGAGACCCAGTACTTC.

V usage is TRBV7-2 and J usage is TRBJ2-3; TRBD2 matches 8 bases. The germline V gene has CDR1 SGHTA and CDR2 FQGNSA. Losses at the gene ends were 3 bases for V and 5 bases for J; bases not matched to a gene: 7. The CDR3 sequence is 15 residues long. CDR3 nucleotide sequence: TGTGCCAGCAGCTTTACCGGGGGGGCGATAGATACGCAGTATTTT. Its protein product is CASSFTGGAIDTQYF.

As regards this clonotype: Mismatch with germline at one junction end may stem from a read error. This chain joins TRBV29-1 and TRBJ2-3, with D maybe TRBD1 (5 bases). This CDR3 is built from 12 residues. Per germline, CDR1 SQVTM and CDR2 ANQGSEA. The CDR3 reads CSVWDHTGTQYF. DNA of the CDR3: TGCAGCGTATGGGATCACACAGGTACGCAGTATTTT.

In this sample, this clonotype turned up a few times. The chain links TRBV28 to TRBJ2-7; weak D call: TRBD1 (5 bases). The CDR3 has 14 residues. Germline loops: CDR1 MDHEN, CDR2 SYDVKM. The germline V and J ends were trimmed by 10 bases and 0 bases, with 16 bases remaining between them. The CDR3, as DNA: TGTGCCACCCTAGATTGGGGCGACTCCTACGAGCAGTACTTC. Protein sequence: CATLDWGDSYEQYF.

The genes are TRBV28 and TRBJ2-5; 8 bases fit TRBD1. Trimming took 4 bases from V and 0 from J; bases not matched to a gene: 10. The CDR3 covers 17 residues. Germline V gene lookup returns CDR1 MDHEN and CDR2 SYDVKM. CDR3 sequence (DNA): TGTGCCAGCAGTTCATACCCAGGGGGCGAGGACCAAGAGACCCAGTACTTC. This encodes CASSSYPGGEDQETQYF.

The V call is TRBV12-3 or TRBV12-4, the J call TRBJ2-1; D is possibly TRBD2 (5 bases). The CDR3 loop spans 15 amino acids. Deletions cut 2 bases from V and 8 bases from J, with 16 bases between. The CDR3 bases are TGTGCCAGCAGTTTAACCCATTTTCTAGCTCATGAGCAGTTCTTC. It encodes CASSLTHFLAHEQFF.

This CDR3 reads CASSHLDSPGYSNQPQHF. CDR3 nucleotides: TGTGCCAGCAGTCACCTGGACTCCCCGGGGTATAGCAATCAGCCCCAGCATTTT. The chain has TRBV28 and TRBJ1-5; D remains unclear. V lost 5 bases, J lost 0 bases, and 20 bases lay in between. CDR1 is MDHEN, CDR2 SYDVKM, per germline. CDR3 length: 18 amino acids.

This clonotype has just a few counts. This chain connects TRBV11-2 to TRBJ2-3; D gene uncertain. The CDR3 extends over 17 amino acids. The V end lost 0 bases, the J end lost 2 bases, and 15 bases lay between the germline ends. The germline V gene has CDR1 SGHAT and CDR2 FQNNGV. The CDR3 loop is CASSLDFAGGPTDTQYF. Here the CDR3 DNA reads TGTGCCAGCAGCTTAGATTTCGCAGGTGGACCCACAGATACGCAGTATTTT.

CDR3 in amino acids: CSASHWSPGWDTQYF. CDR3 in DNA: TGCAGTGCTAGCCATTGGTCCCCGGGGTGGGATACGCAGTATTTT. This chain uses TRBV20-1 with TRBJ2-3, with D perhaps matching TRBD2 (5 bases). The CDR3 contains 15 residues. Per the germline V gene, CDR1 is DFQATT and CDR2 is SNEGSKA (reference sequence). Trimming removed 3 bases from V and 6 bases from J, with 19 bases in between.

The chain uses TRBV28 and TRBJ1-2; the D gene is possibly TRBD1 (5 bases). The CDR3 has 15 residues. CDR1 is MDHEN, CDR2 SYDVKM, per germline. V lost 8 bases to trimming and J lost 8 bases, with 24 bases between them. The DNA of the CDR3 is TGTGCCAGCGAGGGTTGGGACGATCAGAGCGGAGGCTACACCTTC. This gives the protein CASEGWDDQSGGYTF.

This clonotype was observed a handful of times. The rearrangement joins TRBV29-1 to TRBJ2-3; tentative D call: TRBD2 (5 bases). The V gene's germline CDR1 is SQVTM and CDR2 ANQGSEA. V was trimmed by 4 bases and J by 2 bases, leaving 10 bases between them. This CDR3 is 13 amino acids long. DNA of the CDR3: TGCAGCGTTGGGGAGAAATCCACAGATACGCAGTATTTT. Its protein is CSVGEKSTDTQYF.

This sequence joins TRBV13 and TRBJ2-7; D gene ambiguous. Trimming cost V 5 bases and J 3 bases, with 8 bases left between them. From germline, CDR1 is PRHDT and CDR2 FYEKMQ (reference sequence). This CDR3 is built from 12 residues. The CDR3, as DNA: TGTGCCAGCAGCCAATCCGACTACGAGCAGTACTTC. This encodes CASSQSDYEQYF.

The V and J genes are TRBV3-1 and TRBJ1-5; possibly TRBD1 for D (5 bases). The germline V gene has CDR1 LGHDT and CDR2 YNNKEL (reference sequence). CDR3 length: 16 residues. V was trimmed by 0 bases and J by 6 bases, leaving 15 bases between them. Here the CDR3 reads CASSQDRGGVGQPQHF. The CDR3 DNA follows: TGTGCCAGCAGCCAAGATCGGGGAGGGGTGGGTCAGCCCCAGCATTTT.

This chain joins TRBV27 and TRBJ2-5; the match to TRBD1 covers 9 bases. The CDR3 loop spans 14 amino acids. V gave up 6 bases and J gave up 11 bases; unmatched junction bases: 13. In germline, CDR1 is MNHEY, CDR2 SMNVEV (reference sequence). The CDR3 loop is CASRVGTGYNEQYF. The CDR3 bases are TGTGCCAGCAGAGTCGGGACAGGGTACAATGAGCAGTACTTC.

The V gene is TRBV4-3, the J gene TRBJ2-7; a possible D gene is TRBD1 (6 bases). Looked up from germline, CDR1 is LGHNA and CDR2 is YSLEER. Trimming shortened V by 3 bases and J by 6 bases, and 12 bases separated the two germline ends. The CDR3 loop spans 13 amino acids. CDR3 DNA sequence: TGCGCCAGCAGCCAGGACAGAGCCTGCGAGCAGTACTTC. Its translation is CASSQDRACEQYF.

The CDR3 DNA reads as TGTGCCAGCAGTTACCGGGCAGGAGGCGGCTACACCTTC. Protein product: CASSYRAGGGYTF. The rearrangement uses TRBV6-2 or TRBV6-3 and TRBJ1-2, with unresolved D. The CDR3 length is 13 residues. Trimming took off 2 bases at V and 8 bases at J, with 12 bases between the two ends. Germline V gene lookup returns CDR1 MNHEY and CDR2 SVGEGT.

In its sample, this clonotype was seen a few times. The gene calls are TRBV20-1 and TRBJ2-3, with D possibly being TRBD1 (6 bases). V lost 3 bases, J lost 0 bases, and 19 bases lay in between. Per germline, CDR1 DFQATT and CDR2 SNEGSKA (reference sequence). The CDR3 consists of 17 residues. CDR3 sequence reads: CSASRAGQFLSTDTQYF. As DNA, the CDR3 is TGCAGTGCTAGCCGCGCCGGACAGTTTCTGAGCACAGATACGCAGTATTTT.

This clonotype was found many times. The CDR3 spells CATSDRETQYF. CDR3 bases: TGTGCCACCAGTGACCGAGAGACCCAGTACTTC. The V and J genes are TRBV24-1 and TRBJ2-5; D is uncertain. Germline V CDR1 and CDR2: KGHDR, SFDVKD. The CDR3 consists of 11 residues. Deletions cut 4 bases from V and 4 bases from J, with 3 bases between.

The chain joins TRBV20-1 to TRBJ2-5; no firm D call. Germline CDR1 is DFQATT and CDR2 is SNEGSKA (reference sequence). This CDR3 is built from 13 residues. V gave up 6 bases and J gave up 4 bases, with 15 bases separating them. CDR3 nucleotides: TGCAGTGCCCCCGTGACTGGAGCAGAGACCCAGTACTTC. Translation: CSAPVTGAETQYF.

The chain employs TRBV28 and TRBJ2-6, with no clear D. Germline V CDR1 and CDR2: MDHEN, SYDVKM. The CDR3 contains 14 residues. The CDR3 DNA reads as TGTGGCTCCCGTCGAGGAATTGGGGCCAACGTCCTGACTTTC. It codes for CGSRRGIGANVLTF.

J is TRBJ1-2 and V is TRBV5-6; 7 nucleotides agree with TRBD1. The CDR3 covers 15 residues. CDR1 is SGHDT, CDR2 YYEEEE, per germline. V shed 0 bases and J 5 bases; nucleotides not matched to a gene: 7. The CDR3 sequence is CASSLGYRGYYGYTF. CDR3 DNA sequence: TGTGCCAGCAGCTTGGGCTACAGGGGATATTATGGCTACACCTTC.

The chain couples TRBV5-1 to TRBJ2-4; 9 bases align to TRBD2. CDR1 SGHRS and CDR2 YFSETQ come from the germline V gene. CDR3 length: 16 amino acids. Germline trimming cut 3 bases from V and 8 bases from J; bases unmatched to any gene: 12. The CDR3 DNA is TGCGCCAGCAGCTACGGACTAGCGTCCCCGGCGGACATTCAGTACTTC. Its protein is CASSYGLASPADIQYF.